The clone carrying this T cell receptor beta chain was seen a few times. Its antigen is unidentified. This sample was included in a study of T cell responses to AZD1222 COVID-19 vaccine. Study-wide background: Both about-4-week and about-12-week second-dose recipients were combined.

The data were produced by immunoSEQ multiplex PCR, yet TCRdb's version contains in-frame clones alone and is incomplete. The sample includes 95,000 to 100,000 clones, roughly 84% of them seen just once. The study's findings and limits: When two AZD1222 doses had been given, Spike-specific TCR breadth and depth rose. Vaccine-associated CD4 TCRs spanned spike, dominant at 160-218 and 743-854. Mostly white British, mostly female donors; authors suggested clonal diversity may be underestimated.

CDR1 is MDHEN and CDR2 is SYDVKM in the germline V gene. Germline trimming cut 4 bases from V and 0 bases from J; bases unmatched to any gene: 9. The CDR3 extends over 18 amino acids. Sequencing was performed on peripheral blood, taken on day 0 of AZD1222 vaccination. The V gene is TRBV28, the J gene TRBJ1-3, with 10 nucleotides matching TRBD1. The TCR originated in an adult in good health. This CDR3 reads CASSSWGQGRSSGNTIYF. CDR3 bases: TGTGCCAGCAGTTCTTGGGGACAGGGGAGAAGCTCTGGAAACACCATATATTTT. The full variable domain, its missing parts supplied by reference TRBV28 and TRBJ1-3, is DVKVTQSSRYLVKRTGEKVFLECVQDMDHENMFWYRQDPGLGLRLIYFSYDVKMKEKGDIPEGYSVSREKKERFSLILESASTNQTSMYLCASSSWGQGRSSGNTIYFGEGSWLTVV.